By share of the sample, the clone carrying this T cell receptor beta chain is medium-sized. Its antigen is unidentified. Memory CD4+ cells were defined as CD4+CD45RO+CD25-. Constant-region reverse primers amplified full-length variable regions, followed by semi-nested Nested Universal Primer A PCR. A single record per CDR3 protein comes from TCRdb applying MiXCR to the 5' RACE reads. Here the sample spans 7,200 or so distinct CDR3 sequences, around 42% being singletons. Study results and limitations: Whole repertoires were not studied in the larger cohort, only one V-J beta rearrangement. Tumor Treg TCRs overlapped most with tumor naive CD4+ cells.

Sequenced: memory CD4+ T cells sorted from blood. As for subset: memory CD4+ T cells, CD4+CD45RO+CD25-. The TCR sequence derives from a female donor with breast cancer.

The CDR3 loop is CASSQTGSGNTIYF. The CDR3 DNA follows: TGCGCCAGCAGCCAGACAGGGTCTGGAAACACCATATATTTT. J is TRBJ1-3 and V is TRBV4-1, with TRBD1 matching 7 bases. The CDR3 sequence is 14 residues long. Germline values: CDR1 MGHRA, CDR2 YSYEKL. V was clipped by 3 bases and J by 1 base; unmatched bases: 0.